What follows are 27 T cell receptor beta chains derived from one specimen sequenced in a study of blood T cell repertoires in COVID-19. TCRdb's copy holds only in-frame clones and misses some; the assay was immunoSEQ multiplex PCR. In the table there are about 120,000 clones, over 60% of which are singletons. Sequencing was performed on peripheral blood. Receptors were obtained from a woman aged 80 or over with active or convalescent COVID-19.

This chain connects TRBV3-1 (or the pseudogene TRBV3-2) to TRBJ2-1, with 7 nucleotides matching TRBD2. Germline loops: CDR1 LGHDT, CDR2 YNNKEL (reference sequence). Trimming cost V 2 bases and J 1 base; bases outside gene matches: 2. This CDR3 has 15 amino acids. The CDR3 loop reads CASSQLLASYNEQFF. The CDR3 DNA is TGTGCCAGCAGCCAACTACTAGCGTCCTACAATGAGCAGTTCTTC.

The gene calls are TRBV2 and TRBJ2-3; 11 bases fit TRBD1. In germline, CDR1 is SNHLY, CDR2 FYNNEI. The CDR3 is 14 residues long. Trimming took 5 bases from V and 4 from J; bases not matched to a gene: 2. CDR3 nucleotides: TGTGCCAGCAGTAGGGGACAGGGGGCAGATACGCAGTATTTT. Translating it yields CASSRGQGADTQYF.

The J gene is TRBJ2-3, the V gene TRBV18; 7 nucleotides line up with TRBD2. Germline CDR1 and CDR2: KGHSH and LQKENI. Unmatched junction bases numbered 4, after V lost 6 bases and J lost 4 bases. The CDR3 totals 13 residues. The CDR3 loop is CASSPGGPDTQYF. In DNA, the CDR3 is TGTGCCAGCTCCCCGGGAGGACCAGATACGCAGTATTTT.

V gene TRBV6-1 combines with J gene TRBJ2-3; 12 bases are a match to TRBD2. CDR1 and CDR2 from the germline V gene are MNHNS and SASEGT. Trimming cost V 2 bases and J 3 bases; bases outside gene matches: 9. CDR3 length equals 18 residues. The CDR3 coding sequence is TGTGCCAGCAGTGAATGGGGGGGACTAGCGGGCCGGACAGATACGCAGTATTTT. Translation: CASSEWGGLAGRTDTQYF.

DNA of the CDR3: TGTGCCAGCAGCTTGGCCTGGCAGGGGGCGAATGAGCAGTTCTTC. Protein: CASSLAWQGANEQFF. The chain employs TRBV5-4 and TRBJ2-1, with TRBD1 matching 8 bases. The germline CDR1 and CDR2 sequences are SGHNT and YYREEE (reference sequence). Losses at the gene ends were 0 bases for V and 7 bases for J; bases not matched to a gene: 6. The CDR3 length is 15 residues. Complete variable domain (other parts from reference TRBV5-4 and TRBJ2-1): ETGVTQSPTHLIKTRGQQVTLRCSSQSGHNTVSWYQQALGQGPQFIFQYYREEENGRGNFPPRFSGLQFPNYSSELNVNALELDDSALYLCASSLAWQGANEQFFGPGTRLTVL.

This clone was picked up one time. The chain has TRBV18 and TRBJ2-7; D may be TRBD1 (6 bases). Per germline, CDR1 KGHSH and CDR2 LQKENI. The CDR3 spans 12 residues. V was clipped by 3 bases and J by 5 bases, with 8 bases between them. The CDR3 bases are TGTGCCAGCTCACCGTCAGGGGACGAGCAGTACTTC. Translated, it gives CASSPSGDEQYF. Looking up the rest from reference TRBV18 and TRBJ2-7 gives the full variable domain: NAGVMQNPRHLVRRRGQEARLRCSPMKGHSHVYWYRQLPEEGLKFMVYLQKENIIDESGMPKERFSAEFPKEGPSILRIQQVVRGDSAAYFCASSPSGDEQYFGPGTRLTVT.

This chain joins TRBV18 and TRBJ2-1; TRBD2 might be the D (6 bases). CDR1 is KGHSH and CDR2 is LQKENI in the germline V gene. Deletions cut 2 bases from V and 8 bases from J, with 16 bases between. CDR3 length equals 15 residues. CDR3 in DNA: TGTGCCAGCTCACCAAGCGGCGGGATGGGGGATGAGCAGTTCTTC. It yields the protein CASSPSGGMGDEQFF.

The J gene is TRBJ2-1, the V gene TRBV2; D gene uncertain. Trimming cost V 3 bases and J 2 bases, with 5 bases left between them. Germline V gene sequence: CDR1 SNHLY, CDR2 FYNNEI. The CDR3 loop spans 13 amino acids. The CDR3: CASSEQAYNEQFF. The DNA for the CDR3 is TGTGCCAGCAGTGAGCAGGCCTACAATGAGCAGTTCTTC. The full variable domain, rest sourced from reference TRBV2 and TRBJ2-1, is EPEVTQTPSHQVTQMGQEVILRCVPISNHLYFYWYRQILGQKVEFLVSFYNNEISEKSEIFDDQFSVERPDGSNFTLKIRSTKLEDSAMYFCASSEQAYNEQFFGPGTRLTVL.

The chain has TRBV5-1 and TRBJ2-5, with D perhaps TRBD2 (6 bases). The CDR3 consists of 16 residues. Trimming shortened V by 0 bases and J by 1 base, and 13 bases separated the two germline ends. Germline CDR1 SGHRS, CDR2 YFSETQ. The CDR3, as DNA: TGCGCCAGCAGCTTGGCTGGGGGAGCGGGCCAAGAGACCCAGTACTTC. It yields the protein CASSLAGGAGQETQYF.

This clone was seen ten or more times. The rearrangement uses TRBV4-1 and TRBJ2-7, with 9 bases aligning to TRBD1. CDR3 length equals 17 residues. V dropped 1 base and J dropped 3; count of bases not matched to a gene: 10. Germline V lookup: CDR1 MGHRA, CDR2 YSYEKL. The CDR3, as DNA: TGCGCCAGCAGCCAAGTATTACTCCGGGACAGGGTCTACGAGCAGTACTTC. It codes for CASSQVLLRDRVYEQYF.

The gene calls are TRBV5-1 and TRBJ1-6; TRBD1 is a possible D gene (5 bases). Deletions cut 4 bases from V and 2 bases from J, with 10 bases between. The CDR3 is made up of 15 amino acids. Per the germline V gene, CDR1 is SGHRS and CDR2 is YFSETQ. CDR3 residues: CASSPDRAYNSPLHF. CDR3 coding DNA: TGCGCCAGCAGCCCAGACAGAGCCTATAATTCACCCCTCCACTTT.

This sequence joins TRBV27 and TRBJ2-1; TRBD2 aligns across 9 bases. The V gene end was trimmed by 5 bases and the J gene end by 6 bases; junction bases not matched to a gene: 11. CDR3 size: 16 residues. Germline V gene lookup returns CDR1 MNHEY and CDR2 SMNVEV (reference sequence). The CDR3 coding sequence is TGTGCCAGCAGTGGGGTGAGCGGGAGGCCCGGCAATGAGCAGTTCTTC. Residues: CASSGVSGRPGNEQFF.

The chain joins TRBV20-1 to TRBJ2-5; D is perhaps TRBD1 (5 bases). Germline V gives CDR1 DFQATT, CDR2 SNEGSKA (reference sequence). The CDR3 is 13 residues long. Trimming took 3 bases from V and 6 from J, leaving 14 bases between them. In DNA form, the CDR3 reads TGCAGTGCTAGTTTTCAGGGTACGAAGACCCAGTACTTC. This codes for CSASFQGTKTQYF.

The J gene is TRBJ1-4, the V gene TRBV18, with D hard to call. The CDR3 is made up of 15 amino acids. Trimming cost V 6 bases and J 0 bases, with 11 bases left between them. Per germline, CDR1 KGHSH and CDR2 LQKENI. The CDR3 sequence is CASSPIRATNEKLFF. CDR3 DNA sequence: TGTGCCAGCTCCCCCATACGGGCAACTAATGAAAAACTGTTTTTT.

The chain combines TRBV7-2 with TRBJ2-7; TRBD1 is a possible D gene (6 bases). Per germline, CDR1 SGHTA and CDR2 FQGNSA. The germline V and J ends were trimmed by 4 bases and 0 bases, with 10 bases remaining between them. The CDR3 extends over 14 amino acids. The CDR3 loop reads CASSSDRFSYEQYF. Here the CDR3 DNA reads TGTGCCAGCAGCTCGGACAGATTCTCCTACGAGCAGTACTTC.

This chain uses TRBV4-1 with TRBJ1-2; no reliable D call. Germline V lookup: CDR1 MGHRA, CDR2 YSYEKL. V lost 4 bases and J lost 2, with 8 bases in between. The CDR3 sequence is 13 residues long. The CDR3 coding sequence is TGCGCCAGCAGCCGGGTGGAGAACTATGGCTACACCTTC. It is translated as CASSRVENYGYTF.

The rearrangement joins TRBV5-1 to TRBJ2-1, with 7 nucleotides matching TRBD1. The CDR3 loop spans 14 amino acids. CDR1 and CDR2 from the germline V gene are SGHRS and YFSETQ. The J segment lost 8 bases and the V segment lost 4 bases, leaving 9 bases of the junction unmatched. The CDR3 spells CASSQQQGNHEQFF. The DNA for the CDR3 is TGCGCCAGCAGCCAACAACAGGGGAACCATGAGCAGTTCTTC.

In DNA form, the CDR3 reads TGTGCCAGCTTAGACGGAGCAGGGCGAGCGACCCAGTACTTC. It codes for CASLDGAGRATQYF. The chain is built from TRBV18 and TRBJ2-5; possible D gene TRBD1, 5 bases. V was cut by 7 bases and J by 7 bases, with 19 bases left in between. The CDR3 is 14 residues long. Germline V gene sequence: CDR1 KGHSH, CDR2 LQKENI.

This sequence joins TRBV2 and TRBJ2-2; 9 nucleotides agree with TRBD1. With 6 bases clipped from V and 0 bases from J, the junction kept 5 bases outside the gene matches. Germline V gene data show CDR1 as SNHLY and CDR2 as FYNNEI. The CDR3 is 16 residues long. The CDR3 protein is CASSITGGPNTGELFF. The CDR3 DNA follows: TGTGCCAGCAGCATAACAGGGGGCCCGAACACCGGGGAGCTGTTTTTT.

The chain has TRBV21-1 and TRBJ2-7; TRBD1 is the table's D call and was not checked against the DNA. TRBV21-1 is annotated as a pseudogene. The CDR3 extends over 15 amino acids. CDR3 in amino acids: CASSKDGHRANEQYF. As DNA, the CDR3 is TGTGCCAGCAGCAAAGATGGTCACAGGGCCAACGAGCAGTACTTC.

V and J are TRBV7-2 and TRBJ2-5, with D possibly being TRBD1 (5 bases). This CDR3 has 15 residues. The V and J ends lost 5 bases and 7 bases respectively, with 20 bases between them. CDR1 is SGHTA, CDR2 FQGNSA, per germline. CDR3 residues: CASSQYIGVGATQYF. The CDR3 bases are TGTGCCAGCAGCCAATATATAGGGGTTGGAGCGACCCAGTACTTC. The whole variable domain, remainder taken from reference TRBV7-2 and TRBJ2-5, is GAGVSQSPSNKVTEKGKDVELRCDPISGHTALYWYRQSLGQGLEFLIYFQGNSAPDKSGLPSDRFSAERTGGSVSTLTIQRTQQEDSAVYLCASSQYIGVGATQYFGPGTRLLVL.

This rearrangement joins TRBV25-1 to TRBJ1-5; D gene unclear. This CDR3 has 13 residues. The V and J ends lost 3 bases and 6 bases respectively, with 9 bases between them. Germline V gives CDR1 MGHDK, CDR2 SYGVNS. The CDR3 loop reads CASSDSVFQPQHF. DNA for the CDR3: TGTGCCAGCAGTGATTCGGTTTTTCAGCCCCAGCATTTT.

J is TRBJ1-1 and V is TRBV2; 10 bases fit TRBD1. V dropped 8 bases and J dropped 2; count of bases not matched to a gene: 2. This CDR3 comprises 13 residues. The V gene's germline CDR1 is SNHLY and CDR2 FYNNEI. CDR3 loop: CASRDRGNTEAFF. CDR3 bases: TGTGCCAGCCGGGACAGGGGAAACACTGAAGCTTTCTTT.

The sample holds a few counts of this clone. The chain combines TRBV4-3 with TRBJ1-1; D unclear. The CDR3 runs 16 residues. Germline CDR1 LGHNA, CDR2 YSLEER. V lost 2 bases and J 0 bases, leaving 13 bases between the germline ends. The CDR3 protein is CASSQYPHQVNTEAFF. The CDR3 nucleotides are TGCGCCAGCAGCCAATATCCCCATCAGGTGAACACTGAAGCTTTCTTT.

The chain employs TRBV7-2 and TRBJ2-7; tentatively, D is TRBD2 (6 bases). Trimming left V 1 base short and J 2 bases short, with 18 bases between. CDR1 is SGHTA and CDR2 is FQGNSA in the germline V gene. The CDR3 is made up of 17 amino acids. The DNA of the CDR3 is TGTGCCAGCAGCTTAGTTTACGGGAGTATCTCTGCCTACGAGCAGTACTTC. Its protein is CASSLVYGSISAYEQYF.

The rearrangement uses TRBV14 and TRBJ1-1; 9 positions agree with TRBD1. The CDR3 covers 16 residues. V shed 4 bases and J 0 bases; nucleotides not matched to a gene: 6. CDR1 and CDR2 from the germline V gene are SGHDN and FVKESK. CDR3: CASSLQTGGLNTEAFF. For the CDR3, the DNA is TGTGCCAGCAGCCTCCAGACAGGGGGGTTGAACACTGAAGCTTTCTTT.

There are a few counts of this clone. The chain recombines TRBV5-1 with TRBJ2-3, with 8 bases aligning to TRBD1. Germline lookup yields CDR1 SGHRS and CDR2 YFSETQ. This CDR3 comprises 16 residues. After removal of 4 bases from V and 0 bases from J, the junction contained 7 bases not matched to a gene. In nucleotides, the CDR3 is TGCGCCAGCAGCCCTACCGGACAGGGAAGCACAGATACGCAGTATTTT. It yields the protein CASSPTGQGSTDTQYF.